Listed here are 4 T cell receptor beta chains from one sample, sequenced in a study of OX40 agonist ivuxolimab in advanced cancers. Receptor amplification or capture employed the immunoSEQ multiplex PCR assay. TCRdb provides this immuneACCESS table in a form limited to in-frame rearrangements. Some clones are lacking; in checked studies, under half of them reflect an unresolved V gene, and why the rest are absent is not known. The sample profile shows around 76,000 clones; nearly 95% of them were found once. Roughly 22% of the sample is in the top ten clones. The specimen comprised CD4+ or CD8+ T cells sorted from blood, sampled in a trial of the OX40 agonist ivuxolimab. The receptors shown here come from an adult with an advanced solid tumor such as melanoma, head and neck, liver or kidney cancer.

Here the CDR3 reads CASSPLAITDTQYF. In nucleotides, the CDR3 is TGTGCCAGCAGCCCTCTAGCGATAACAGATACGCAGTATTTT. The chain recombines TRBV4-2 with TRBJ2-3; maybe TRBD2 (6 bases). This CDR3 is built from 14 residues. V was cut by 4 bases and J by 3 bases, with 11 bases left in between. Germline lookup yields CDR1 LGHNA and CDR2 YNFKEQ.

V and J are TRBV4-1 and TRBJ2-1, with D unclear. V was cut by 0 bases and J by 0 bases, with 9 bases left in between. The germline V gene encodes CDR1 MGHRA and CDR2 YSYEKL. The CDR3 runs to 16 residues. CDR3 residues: CASSQDWLGSYNEQFF. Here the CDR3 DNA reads TGCGCCAGCAGCCAAGACTGGCTAGGCTCCTACAATGAGCAGTTCTTC.

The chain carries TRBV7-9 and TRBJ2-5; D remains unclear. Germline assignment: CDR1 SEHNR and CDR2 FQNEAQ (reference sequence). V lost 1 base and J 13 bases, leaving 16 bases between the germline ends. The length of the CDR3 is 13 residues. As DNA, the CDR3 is TGTGCCAGCAGCTTAGACCCCTGGGCTTTGGGGTACTTC. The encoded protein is CASSLDPWALGYF.

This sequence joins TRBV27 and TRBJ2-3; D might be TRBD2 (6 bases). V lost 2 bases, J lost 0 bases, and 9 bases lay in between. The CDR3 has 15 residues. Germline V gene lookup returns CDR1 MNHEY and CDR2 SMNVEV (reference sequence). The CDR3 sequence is CASSLGTSSTDTQYF. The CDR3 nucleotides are TGTGCCAGCAGTTTAGGGACTTCTAGCACAGATACGCAGTATTTT.